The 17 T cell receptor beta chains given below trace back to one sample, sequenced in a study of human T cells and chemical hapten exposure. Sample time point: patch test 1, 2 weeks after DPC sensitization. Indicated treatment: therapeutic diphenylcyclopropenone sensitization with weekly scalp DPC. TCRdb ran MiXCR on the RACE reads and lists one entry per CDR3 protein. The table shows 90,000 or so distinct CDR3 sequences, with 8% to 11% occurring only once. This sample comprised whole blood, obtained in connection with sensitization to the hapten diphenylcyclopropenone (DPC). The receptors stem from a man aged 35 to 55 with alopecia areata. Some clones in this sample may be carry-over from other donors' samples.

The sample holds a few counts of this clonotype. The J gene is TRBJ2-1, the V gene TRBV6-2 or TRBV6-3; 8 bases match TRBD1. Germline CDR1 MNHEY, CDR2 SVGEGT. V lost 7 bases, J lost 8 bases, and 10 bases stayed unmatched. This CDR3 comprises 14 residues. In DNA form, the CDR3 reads TGTGCCAGCATCCCCGGGACAGGCTTCCATGAGCAGTTCTTC. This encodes CASIPGTGFHEQFF.

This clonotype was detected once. The CDR3 here is CASSQDASASSYEQYF. CDR3 sequence (DNA): TGCGCCAGCAGCCAAGATGCTAGCGCCAGCTCCTACGAGCAGTACTTC. The rearrangement joins TRBV4-3 to TRBJ2-7; weak D call: TRBD2 (6 bases). Germline V gene data show CDR1 as LGHNA and CDR2 as YSLEER. The CDR3 runs 16 residues. V was cut by 0 bases and J by 0 bases, with 12 bases left in between.

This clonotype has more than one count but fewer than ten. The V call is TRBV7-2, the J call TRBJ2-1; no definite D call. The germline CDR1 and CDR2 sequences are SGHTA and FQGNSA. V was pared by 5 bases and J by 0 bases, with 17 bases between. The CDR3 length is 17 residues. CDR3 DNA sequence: TGTGCCAGCAGCGATTTTTGGAGCCCACGCTCCTACAATGAGCAGTTCTTC. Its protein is CASSDFWSPRSYNEQFF.

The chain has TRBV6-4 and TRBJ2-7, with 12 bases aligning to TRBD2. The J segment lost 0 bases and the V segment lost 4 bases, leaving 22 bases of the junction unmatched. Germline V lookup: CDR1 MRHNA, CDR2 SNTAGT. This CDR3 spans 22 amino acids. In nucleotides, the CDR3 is TGTGCCAGCAGTGTCGACAGGGGAATAGGGACTAGCGGGTTGTTAAGCTCCTACGAGCAGTACGTC. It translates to CASSVDRGIGTSGLLSSYEQYV.

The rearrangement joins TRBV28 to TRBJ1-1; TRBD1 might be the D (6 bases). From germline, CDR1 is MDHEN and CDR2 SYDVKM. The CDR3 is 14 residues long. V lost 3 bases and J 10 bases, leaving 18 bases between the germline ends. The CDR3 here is CASSLWGEGDGAFF. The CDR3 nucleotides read TGTGCCAGCAGTTTGTGGGGGGAGGGGGACGGAGCTTTCTTT.

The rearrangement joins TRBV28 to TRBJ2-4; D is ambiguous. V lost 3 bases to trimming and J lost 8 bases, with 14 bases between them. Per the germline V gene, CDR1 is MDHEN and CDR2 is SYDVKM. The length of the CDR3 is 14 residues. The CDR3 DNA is TGTGCCAGCAGTTTCATCGCTAGTAAATACATTCAGTACTTC. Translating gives CASSFIASKYIQYF.

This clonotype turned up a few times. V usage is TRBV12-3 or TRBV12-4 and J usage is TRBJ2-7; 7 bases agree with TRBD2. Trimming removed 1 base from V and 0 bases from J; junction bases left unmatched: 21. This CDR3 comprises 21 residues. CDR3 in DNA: TGTGCCAGCAGTTTAGTTGGGGTGGGGTCAAGCGGGATCTGGAGCTCCTACGAGCAGTACGTC. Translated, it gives CASSLVGVGSSGIWSSYEQYV.

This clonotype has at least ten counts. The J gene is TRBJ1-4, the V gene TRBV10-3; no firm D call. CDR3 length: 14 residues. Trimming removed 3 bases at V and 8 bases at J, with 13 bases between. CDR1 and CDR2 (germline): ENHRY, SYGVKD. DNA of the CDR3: TGTGCCATCAGTGACGACGGCGCGAAAGAAAAACTGTTTTTT. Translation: CAISDDGAKEKLFF.

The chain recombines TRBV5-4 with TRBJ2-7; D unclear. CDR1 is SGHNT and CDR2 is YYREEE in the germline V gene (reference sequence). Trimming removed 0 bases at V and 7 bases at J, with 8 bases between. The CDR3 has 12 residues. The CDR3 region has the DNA TGTGCCAGCAGCTTGGAGGCGGAAGAGCAGTACTTC. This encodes CASSLEAEEQYF. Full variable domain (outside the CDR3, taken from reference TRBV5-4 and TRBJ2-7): ETGVTQSPTHLIKTRGQQVTLRCSSQSGHNTVSWYQQALGQGPQFIFQYYREEENGRGNFPPRFSGLQFPNYSSELNVNALELDDSALYLCASSLEAEEQYFGPGTRLTVT.

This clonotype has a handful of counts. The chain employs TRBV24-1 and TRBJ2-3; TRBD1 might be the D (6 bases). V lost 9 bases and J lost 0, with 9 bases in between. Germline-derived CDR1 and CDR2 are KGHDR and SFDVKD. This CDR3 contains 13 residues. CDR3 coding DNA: TGTGCCACCCGTGGACAGAGCACAGATACGCAGTATTTT. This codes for CATRGQSTDTQYF.

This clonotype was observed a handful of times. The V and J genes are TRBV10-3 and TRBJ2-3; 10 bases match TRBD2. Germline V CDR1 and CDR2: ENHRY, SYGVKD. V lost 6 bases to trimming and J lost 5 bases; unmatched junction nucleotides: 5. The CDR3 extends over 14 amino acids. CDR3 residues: CAISLAGDRDTQYF. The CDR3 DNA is TGTGCCATCAGCCTAGCGGGAGACCGAGATACGCAGTATTTT.

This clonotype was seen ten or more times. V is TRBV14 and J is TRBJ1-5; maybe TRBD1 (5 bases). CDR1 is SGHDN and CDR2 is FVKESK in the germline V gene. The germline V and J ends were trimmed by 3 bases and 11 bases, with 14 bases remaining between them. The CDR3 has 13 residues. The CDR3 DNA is TGTGCCAGCAGCCAGGACGGCAGAGGGGCCCAGCATTTT. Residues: CASSQDGRGAQHF.

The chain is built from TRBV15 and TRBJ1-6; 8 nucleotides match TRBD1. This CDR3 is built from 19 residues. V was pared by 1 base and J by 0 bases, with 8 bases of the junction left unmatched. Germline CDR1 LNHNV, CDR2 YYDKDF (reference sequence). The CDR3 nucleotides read TGTGCCACCAGCAGAGCGCCAGGGGGCCTAAGCTCCTATAATTCACCCCTCCACTTT. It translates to CATSRAPGGLSSYNSPLHF.

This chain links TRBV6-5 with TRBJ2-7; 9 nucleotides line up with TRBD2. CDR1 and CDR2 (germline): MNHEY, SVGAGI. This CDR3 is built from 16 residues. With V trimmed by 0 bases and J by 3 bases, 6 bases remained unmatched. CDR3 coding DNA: TGTGCCAGCAGTTACTCCCGACTAGCGGAGCACTACGAGCAGTACTTC. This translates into CASSYSRLAEHYEQYF.

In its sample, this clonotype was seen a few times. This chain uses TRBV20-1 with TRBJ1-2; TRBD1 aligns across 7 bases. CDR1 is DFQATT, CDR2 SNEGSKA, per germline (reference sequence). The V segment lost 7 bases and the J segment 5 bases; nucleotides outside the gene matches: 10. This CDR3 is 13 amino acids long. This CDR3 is CSVKQGREYGYTF. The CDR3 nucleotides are TGCAGTGTCAAACAGGGGCGCGAATATGGCTACACCTTC.

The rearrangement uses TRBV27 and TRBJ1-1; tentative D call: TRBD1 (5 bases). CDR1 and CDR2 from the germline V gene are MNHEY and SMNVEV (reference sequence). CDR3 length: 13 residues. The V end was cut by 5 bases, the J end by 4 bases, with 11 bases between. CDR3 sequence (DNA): TGTGCCAGCAGTAAGGTCCAGGGCACTGAAGCTTTCTTT. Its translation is CASSKVQGTEAFF.

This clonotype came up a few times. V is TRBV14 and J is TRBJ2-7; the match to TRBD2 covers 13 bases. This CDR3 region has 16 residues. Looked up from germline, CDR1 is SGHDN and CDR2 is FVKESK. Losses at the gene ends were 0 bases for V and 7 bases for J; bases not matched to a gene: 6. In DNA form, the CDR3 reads TGTGCCAGCAGCCAAGAAACTAGCGGGAGGGCAGGAGAGCAGTACGTC. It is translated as CASSQETSGRAGEQYV.